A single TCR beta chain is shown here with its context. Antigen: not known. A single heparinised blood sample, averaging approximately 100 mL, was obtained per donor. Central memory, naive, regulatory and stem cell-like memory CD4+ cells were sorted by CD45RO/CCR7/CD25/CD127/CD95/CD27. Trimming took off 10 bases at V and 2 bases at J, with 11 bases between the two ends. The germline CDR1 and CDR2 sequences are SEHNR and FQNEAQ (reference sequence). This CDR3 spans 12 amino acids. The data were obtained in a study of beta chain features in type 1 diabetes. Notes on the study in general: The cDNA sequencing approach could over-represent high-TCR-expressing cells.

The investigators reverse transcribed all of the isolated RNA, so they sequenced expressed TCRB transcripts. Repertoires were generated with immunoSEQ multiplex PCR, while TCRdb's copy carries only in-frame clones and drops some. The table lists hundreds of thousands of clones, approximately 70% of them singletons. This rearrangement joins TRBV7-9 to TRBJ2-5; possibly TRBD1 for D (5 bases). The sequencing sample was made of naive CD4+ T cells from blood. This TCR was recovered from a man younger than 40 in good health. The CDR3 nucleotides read TGTGCCACCACAAAGGGGCAAGAGACCCAGTACTTC. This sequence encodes CATTKGQETQYF.